Each of the 24 T cell receptor beta chains below was sequenced from the same sample in a study of blood T cell repertoires in COVID-19. Profiling relied on immunoSEQ multiplex PCR, and the TCRdb table lists in-frame clones only, not all of them. This sample has roughly 150,000 clones, with 82% found just once. Specimen: peripheral blood. The source of these receptors is a human donor with acute or convalescent COVID-19. The donor label of this sample is uncertain.

This rearrangement joins TRBV5-6 to TRBJ2-3, with 9 bases matching TRBD2. The CDR3 is 17 amino acids. After removal of 3 bases from V and 6 bases from J, the junction contained 14 bases not matched to a gene. The germline V gene has CDR1 SGHDT and CDR2 YYEEEE. CDR3 residues: CASSWAAAGGPGDTQYF. CDR3 in DNA: TGTGCCAGCAGCTGGGCCGCAGCGGGGGGCCCGGGGGATACGCAGTATTTT.

The rearrangement uses TRBV4-3 and TRBJ1-2, with 7 bases fitting TRBD1. V lost 1 base to trimming and J lost 9 bases; unmatched junction nucleotides: 11. The CDR3 has 15 residues. Germline CDR1 reads LGHNA; CDR2 reads YSLEER. DNA of the CDR3: TGCGCCAGCAGCCAAGCAGGGGGAGGCTCGGCGAGCTACACCTTC. Amino acid sequence: CASSQAGGGSASYTF.

This clone was detected only once. The gene calls are TRBV24-1 and TRBJ2-3, with TRBD2 matching 7 bases. This CDR3 contains 13 residues. The V and J ends lost 4 bases and 5 bases, in that order; junction bases with no gene match: 2. Germline CDR1 is KGHDR and CDR2 is SFDVKD. For the CDR3, the DNA is TGTGCCACCAGTGACGGGGGGATAGATACGCAGTATTTT. The encoded protein is CATSDGGIDTQYF.

J is TRBJ2-7 and V is TRBV10-1; D might be TRBD2 (6 bases). Germline CDR1 is WNHNN and CDR2 is SYGVQD (reference sequence). The CDR3 contains 14 residues. V lost 1 base to trimming and J lost 2 bases, with 9 bases between them. The CDR3, as DNA: TGCGCCAGCAGTGAGTTACGGGAGCCCTACGAGCAGTACTTC. Its protein product is CASSELREPYEQYF.

V and J are TRBV29-1 and TRBJ2-7, with 9 bases fitting TRBD1. This CDR3 spans 13 amino acids. J was trimmed by 5 bases and V by 3 bases; bases with no gene match: 5. Germline CDR1 and CDR2: SQVTM and ANQGSEA. DNA of the CDR3: TGCAGCGTTGAGACAGGGGGGAGTAACGAGCAGTACTTC. Translation gives CSVETGGSNEQYF.

The chain recombines TRBV7-2 with TRBJ1-1; a possible D gene is TRBD1 (6 bases). V lost 1 base and J 0 bases, leaving 21 bases between the germline ends. Germline values: CDR1 SGHTA, CDR2 FQGNSA. The CDR3 has 19 residues. The chain's CDR3 is CASSLGKGRLGDMNTEAFF. The CDR3 coding sequence is TGTGCCAGCAGCTTAGGAAAAGGACGGCTGGGGGACATGAACACTGAAGCTTTCTTT.

The V gene is TRBV12-3 or TRBV12-4, the J gene TRBJ1-1, with 7 bases lining up with TRBD1. The CDR3 is 13 amino acids. The trim removed 6 bases at V and 7 bases at J, leaving 8 bases unmatched. CDR3: CASSRGQAFEAFF. The CDR3 nucleotides are TGTGCCAGCAGCCGAGGACAGGCATTTGAAGCTTTCTTT.

This chain joins TRBV4-2 and TRBJ1-5; tentatively, D is TRBD1 (6 bases). Germline values: CDR1 LGHNA, CDR2 YNFKEQ. The CDR3 contains 14 residues. The V gene lost 1 base and the J gene lost 5 bases, with 9 bases spanning the gap. The CDR3 DNA is TGTGCCAGCAGCCAAGGGGACATGGATCAGCCCCAGCATTTT. Translated, it gives CASSQGDMDQPQHF.

This clone appeared once. CDR3 nucleotide sequence: TGTGCCAGCAGTGAACGGGCGGGACTAGCGGCCTACAATGAGCAGTTCTTC. Its translation: CASSERAGLAAYNEQFF. This sequence joins TRBV6-1 and TRBJ2-1; TRBD2 matches at 11 bases. The CDR3 has 17 amino acids. J lost 2 bases, V lost 2 bases, and 5 bases had no gene match. The germline gives CDR1 MNHNS, CDR2 SASEGT.

V is TRBV5-1 and J is TRBJ2-7; possibly TRBD2 for D (6 bases). V was clipped by 0 bases and J by 3 bases, with 10 bases between them. The germline V gene has CDR1 SGHRS and CDR2 YFSETQ. The CDR3 contains 14 residues. This chain's CDR3 is CASSLGAGYYEQYF. The CDR3 coding sequence is TGCGCCAGCAGCTTGGGGGCGGGGTACTACGAGCAGTACTTC.

The chain combines TRBV19 with TRBJ1-3; TRBD1 might be the D (6 bases). Trimming cost V 6 bases and J 1 base, with 16 bases left between them. CDR3 length equals 16 residues. CDR1 is LNHDA, CDR2 SQIVND, per germline (reference sequence). The CDR3 reads CASRHRAPVSGNTIYF. CDR3 nucleotide sequence: TGTGCCAGTAGACACAGGGCCCCCGTTTCTGGAAACACCATATATTTT.

This clone occurred a few times. A junction boundary mismatches the germline segment, possibly from a read error. The chain is built from TRBV6-5 and TRBJ2-5; 9 bases are shared with TRBD1. Germline CDR1 is MNHEY and CDR2 is SVGAGI. This CDR3 spans 12 amino acids. The CDR3 DNA follows: TGCGCACAACAGGGGGCTCAAGAGACCCAGTACTTC. Translating gives CAQQGAQETQYF.

This rearrangement joins TRBV29-1 to TRBJ1-1; D gene ambiguous. The CDR3 loop spans 13 amino acids. V was cut by 0 bases and J by 2 bases, with 7 bases left in between. CDR1 is SQVTM, CDR2 ANQGSEA, per germline. The CDR3 nucleotides read TGCAGCGTTGAAGAACAGCCTAACACTGAAGCTTTCTTT. Translating gives CSVEEQPNTEAFF.

The chain couples TRBV11-2 to TRBJ2-6; TRBD1 aligns across 10 bases. The germline V gene encodes CDR1 SGHAT and CDR2 FQNNGV. The CDR3 extends over 18 amino acids. Trimming cost V 3 bases and J 1 base; bases outside gene matches: 6. The CDR3 nucleotides are TGTGCCAGCAGCTTCGGGACAGGGGATGCTTCTGGGGCCAACGTCCTGACTTTC. Amino acid sequence: CASSFGTGDASGANVLTF.

The rearrangement joins TRBV7-8 to TRBJ1-1; no clear D. Germline values: CDR1 SGHVS, CDR2 FQNEAQ. V lost 5 bases to trimming and J lost 1 base, with 14 bases between them. The CDR3 loop spans 15 amino acids. In nucleotides, the CDR3 is TGTGCCAGCAGCGCCTTTGGAGATCGGAACACTGAAGCTTTCTTT. Protein product: CASSAFGDRNTEAFF.

The chain recombines TRBV6-5 with TRBJ2-7, with 12 bases fitting TRBD1. The CDR3 loop spans 15 amino acids. The junction had 10 bases not matched to a gene; V was cut back by 6 bases and J by 7 bases. Per germline, CDR1 MNHEY and CDR2 SVGAGI. This CDR3 is CASRPRDRGRLEQYF. For the CDR3, the DNA is TGTGCCAGCAGGCCAAGGGACAGGGGGCGCTTAGAGCAGTACTTC.

The V call is TRBV5-6, the J call TRBJ1-2, with unresolved D. The germline gives CDR1 SGHDT, CDR2 YYEEEE. The CDR3 totals 13 residues. V was trimmed by 0 bases and J by 10 bases, leaving 13 bases between them. CDR3 nucleotides: TGTGCCAGCAGCTTGGCGGGTGCGATGACCTACACCTTC. Its protein product is CASSLAGAMTYTF.

The J gene is TRBJ1-5, the V gene TRBV5-8; TRBD1 is a possible D gene (6 bases). In germline, CDR1 is SGHTS, CDR2 YDEGEE. Trimming stripped 2 bases from V and 7 bases from J, with 13 bases between. This CDR3 is built from 14 residues. The CDR3 sequence: CASSFAGAPQPQHF. CDR3 DNA sequence: TGTGCCAGCAGCTTCGCGGGGGCTCCCCAGCCCCAGCATTTT.

V usage is TRBV2 and J usage is TRBJ1-1; a possible D gene is TRBD1 (5 bases). CDR1 and CDR2 (germline): SNHLY, FYNNEI. The CDR3 length is 14 residues. Trimming took off 2 bases at V and 5 bases at J, with 12 bases between the two ends. The CDR3 DNA sequence: TGTGCCAGCAGTGAAAACGGGGGAATTACTGAAGCTTTCTTT. It codes for CASSENGGITEAFF.

This chain joins TRBV19 and TRBJ2-6, with 7 bases lining up with TRBD1. The V and J ends lost 6 bases and 1 base, in that order; junction bases with no gene match: 15. In germline, CDR1 is LNHDA, CDR2 SQIVND (reference sequence). The length of the CDR3 is 19 residues. The CDR3 spells CASSPRLGRGFSGANVLTF. The CDR3 region has the DNA TGTGCCAGTAGCCCTCGCCTGGGCAGGGGGTTTTCTGGGGCCAACGTCCTGACTTTC. Drawing the rest from reference TRBV19 and TRBJ2-6, the complete variable domain is DGGITQSPKYLFRKEGQNVTLSCEQNLNHDAMYWYRQDPGQGLRLIYYSQIVNDFQKGDIAEGYSVSREKKESFPLTVTSAQKNPTAFYLCASSPRLGRGFSGANVLTFGAGSRLTVL.

This clone has only a few counts. The genes are TRBV7-8 and TRBJ1-2; unclear D gene. The CDR3 has 16 amino acids. Germline V gene data show CDR1 as SGHVS and CDR2 as FQNEAQ. Trimming pared 5 bases from V and 6 bases from J, leaving 22 bases between. The CDR3 DNA reads as TGTGCCAGCAGCCCCGAGGGTAGTCGGTCAGGCCATGGCTACACCTTC. Its protein is CASSPEGSRSGHGYTF.

V gene TRBV29-1 combines with J gene TRBJ1-2; 9 bases are a match to TRBD1. There are 15 residues in the CDR3. Germline V gene sequence: CDR1 SQVTM, CDR2 ANQGSEA. J was trimmed by 4 bases and V by 0 bases; bases with no gene match: 6. CDR3 region: CSVEEGTGPVYGYTF. DNA of the CDR3: TGCAGCGTTGAAGAGGGGACAGGGCCTGTCTATGGCTACACCTTC.

The V call is TRBV7-6, the J call TRBJ1-4; maybe TRBD1 (6 bases). The CDR3 extends over 15 amino acids. Deletions cut 5 bases from V and 0 bases from J, with 10 bases between. The germline gives CDR1 SGHVS, CDR2 FNYEAQ. CDR3 bases: TGTGCCAGCAGCCGAGGGGGAACAACTAATGAAAAACTGTTTTTT. The encoded protein is CASSRGGTTNEKLFF.

The chain is built from TRBV13 and TRBJ2-7; D may be TRBD1 (7 bases). The germline V gene has CDR1 PRHDT and CDR2 FYEKMQ (reference sequence). V was pared by 1 base and J by 3 bases, with 13 bases between. CDR3 length: 15 residues. The CDR3 sequence is CASSLEGQGGYEQYF. CDR3 nucleotides: TGTGCCAGCAGCTTAGAGGGGCAGGGGGGCTACGAGCAGTACTTC.